These 17 T cell receptor beta chains were all obtained from the same sample, sequenced in a study of tumor and adjacent non-tumor tissue in lung cancer. RNA was extracted from bulk tissue without any cell sorting. The normal lung tissue was taken more than 3 cm from the tumor edge. Three rounds of nested PCR, following a modified ARM-PCR protocol, produced the TCRbeta library. TCRdb called the multiplex PCR reads again in MiXCR, with one record for every CDR3 protein. Of about 100,000 distinct CDR3 sequences in the sample, approximately 65% are singletons; the top ten hold approximately 18%. Sequencing was carried out using distant non-tumor lung tissue. These receptors originate from a man aged 25 to 45 with non-small cell lung cancer.

The chain is built from TRBV5-1 and TRBJ2-1; D is unclear. The germline V gene has CDR1 SGHRS and CDR2 YFSETQ. Trimming stripped 4 bases from V and 5 bases from J, with 16 bases between. This CDR3 contains 15 residues. CDR3 loop: CASSLTTTLNNEQFF. CDR3 coding DNA: TGCGCCAGCAGCCTGACCACCACTTTAAACAATGAGCAGTTCTTC.

To note about this clonotype: A much larger clone differs by one base, so this may be a read error. The chain recombines TRBV12-3 or TRBV12-4 with TRBJ2-3; tentative D call: TRBD1 (5 bases). The CDR3 runs 16 residues. V was trimmed by 6 bases and J by 7 bases, leaving 23 bases between them. In nucleotides, the CDR3 is TGTGCCAGCAGCGTGCGACATGGGGCGCTTTCAAATACGCAGTATTTT. Its protein is CASSVRHGALSNTQYF.

For this clonotype: One base away lies a much larger clone, so this may be a sequencing read error. The rearrangement uses TRBV10-3 and TRBJ2-5, with D possibly matching TRBD2 (5 bases). V lost 11 bases to trimming and J lost 5 bases, with 12 bases between them. Germline V gene data show CDR1 as ENHRY and CDR2 as SYGVKD. This CDR3 is 11 amino acids long. This CDR3 is CAAAEAETQYF. For the CDR3, the DNA is TGTGCCGCGGCGGAGGCGGAGACCCAGTACTTC.

This sequence joins TRBV4-1 and TRBJ1-1; maybe TRBD1 (5 bases). Trimming removed 8 bases at V and 1 base at J, with 20 bases between. From germline, CDR1 is MGHRA and CDR2 YSYEKL. This CDR3 contains 16 residues. The CDR3 nucleotides read TGCGCCAGCGGCCCGGGGGTTATCTGGCGGAACACTGAAGCTTTCTTT. It is translated as CASGPGVIWRNTEAFF.

The sample holds a few counts of this clonotype. This may stem from a read error, because a much larger clone lies one nucleotide away. The chain couples TRBV20-1 to TRBJ2-2, with 7 bases matching TRBD2. CDR1 is DFQATT and CDR2 is SNEGSKA in the germline V gene (reference sequence). Germline trimming cut 6 bases from V and 10 bases from J; bases unmatched to any gene: 17. This CDR3 is built from 15 residues. Written as DNA, the CDR3 is TGCAGTGCCACAACCGGGACTACCCTTGGCGTGGAGCTGTTTTTT. Encoded protein: CSATTGTTLGVELFF.

This clonotype was seen a handful of times. The junction shows a germline mismatch at one end, possibly a read error. The chain employs TRBV11-3 and TRBJ2-1; 7 bases agree with TRBD2. Looked up from germline, CDR1 is SGHNT and CDR2 is YENEEA. This CDR3 region has 18 residues. CDR3 coding DNA: TGTGCCAGCAGCTTAGTCAGCGGGGCTTTTAGCTCCTACAATGAACAGTTCTTC. Translating it yields CASSLVSGAFSSYNEQFF.

Note on this clonotype: The junction departs from the called germline gene at one end, perhaps through a read error. CDR3 sequence reads: CSTRVVSGQINEPQHF. CDR3 DNA sequence: TGCAGTACTAGAGTAGTTTCGGGACAGATCAATGAGCCCCAGCATTTT. The V call is TRBV20-1, the J call TRBJ1-5; TRBD1 agrees at 7 bases. Germline V gene sequence: CDR1 DFQATT, CDR2 SNEGSKA (reference sequence). The CDR3 is 16 residues long.

About this clonotype itself: With a much larger clone just one base away, this may be a read error. The chain couples TRBV5-6 to TRBJ1-1; D possibly corresponds to TRBD1 (5 bases). The CDR3 has 16 residues. V lost 3 bases, J lost 0 bases, and 15 bases lay in between. CDR1 is SGHDT and CDR2 is YYEEEE in the germline V gene. CDR3 nucleotides: TGTGCCAGCAGCTCCGGGAAGGGACTCCTGAACACTGAAGCTTTCTTT. Encoded protein: CASSSGKGLLNTEAFF. Drawing the rest from reference TRBV5-6 and TRBJ1-1, the complete variable domain is DAGVTQSPTHLIKTRGQQVTLRCSPKSGHDTVSWYQQALGQGPQFIFQYYEEEERQRGNFPDRFSGHQFPNYSSELNVNALLLGDSALYLCASSSGKGLLNTEAFFGQGTRLTVV.

The CDR3 sequence is CASSHAELAGGDHEQFF. CDR3 nucleotides: TGTGCCAGCAGCCATGCAGAGCTAGCGGGGGGGGACCATGAGCAGTTCTTC. This chain uses TRBV16 with TRBJ2-1; the match to TRBD2 covers 12 bases. The germline CDR1 and CDR2 sequences are KGHSY and FQNENV. V trimming: 3 bases; J trimming: 8 bases; junction bases outside the gene matches: 11. The CDR3 consists of 17 residues.

The chain recombines TRBV2 with TRBJ1-1, with TRBD1 identical over 7 bases. Trimming cost V 8 bases and J 1 base; bases outside gene matches: 4. The germline CDR1 and CDR2 sequences are SNHLY and FYNNEI. The CDR3 runs to 13 residues. CDR3 sequence reads: CASGRQGNTEAFF. CDR3 bases: TGTGCCAGCGGGAGACAGGGGAACACTGAAGCTTTCTTT.

In the case of this clonotype: It is likely a read error, because the conserved phenylalanine at the end of the CDR3 is missing. The gene calls are TRBV20-1 and TRBJ1-1, with TRBD1 identical over 7 bases. The V segment lost 3 bases and the J segment 5 bases; nucleotides outside the gene matches: 9. This CDR3 is built from 14 residues. Germline lookup yields CDR1 DFQATT and CDR2 SNEGSKA (reference sequence). The CDR3 DNA sequence: TGCAGTGCTAGTGGGGTGACAGGGCATACTGAAGCTTTCATT. This codes for CSASGVTGHTEAFI.

At least ten counts were recorded for this clonotype. This rearrangement joins TRBV4-1 to TRBJ2-5; TRBD2 matches 13 bases. CDR3 size: 19 residues. The ends lost 6 bases at V and 1 base at J; junction bases unmatched: 14. Looked up from germline, CDR1 is MGHRA and CDR2 is YSYEKL. As DNA, the CDR3 is TGCGCCAGCAGTCCACGCGGACTAGCGGGAGAGCCGCCCCAAGAGACCCAGTACTTC. Translating it yields CASSPRGLAGEPPQETQYF.

With respect to this clonotype: At one end the junction does not follow the germline gene, possibly because of a read error. V and J are TRBV20-1 and TRBJ2-5; 8 bases fit TRBD2. CDR1 and CDR2 from the germline V gene are DFQATT and SNEGSKA (reference sequence). The CDR3 loop spans 14 amino acids. The CDR3 nucleotides read TGCCGTGCTAGAGATGCAGGACTAGCTGAGACCCAGTACTTC. Residues: CRARDAGLAETQYF.

Concerning this clonotype: Germline and junction disagree at one end, which may indicate a read error. The chain couples TRBV11-2 to TRBJ2-3; D call uncertain. There are 15 residues in the CDR3. Germline V gives CDR1 SGHAT, CDR2 FQNNGV. The CDR3 DNA sequence: TGTGCCAGCAGCTTAGTCCCCAGCTGGGCAGATATGCAGTATTTT. Amino acids: CASSLVPSWADMQYF. Together with reference TRBV11-2 and TRBJ2-3, the CDR3 gives the full variable domain: EAGVAQSPRYKIIEKRQSVAFWCNPISGHATLYWYQQILGQGPKLLIQFQNNGVVDDSQLPKDRFSAERLKGVDSTLKIQPAKLEDSAVYLCASSLVPSWADMQYFGPGTRLTVL.

This clonotype is medium-sized (0.01 to 0.1%) by share. The chain couples TRBV29-1 to TRBJ1-2; D gene unclear. The germline CDR1 and CDR2 sequences are SQVTM and ANQGSEA. This CDR3 comprises 11 residues. Trimming took off 2 bases at V and 5 bases at J, with 6 bases between the two ends. CDR3 loop: CSVEQEYGYTF. The CDR3 bases are TGCAGCGTTGAACAGGAGTATGGCTACACCTTC.

The table lists this clonotype with a count of one. A junction boundary mismatches the germline segment, possibly from a read error. CDR3 coding DNA: TGTGTCAGCAGCTTTCCGGGAATAGCCTCCGTCTTT. Protein product: CVSSFPGIASVF. The chain joins TRBV11-1 to TRBJ2-1; a weak D match, TRBD2 (5 bases). Germline V gives CDR1 SGHAT, CDR2 FQDESV (reference sequence). This CDR3 is 12 amino acids long.

This clonotype occurred a few times. Just one base apart from a much larger clone, this may be a read error. The conserved closing phenylalanine or tryptophan is absent in this CDR3, likely reflecting a read error. The CDR3 sequence: CASSLRTLGDYNSPLHL. CDR3 coding DNA: TGTGCCAGCAGTTTGAGAACCTTAGGAGATTATAATTCACCCCTCCACCTT. The V gene is TRBV12-3 or TRBV12-4, the J gene TRBJ1-6; no reliable D call. The CDR3 length is 17 residues. Trimming left V 3 bases short and J 4 bases short, with 16 bases between.